This T cell receptor (beta chain) was documented in a study of a mutant IDH1 vaccine in newly diagnosed glioma. Study as a whole: The sex distribution of treated patients was 62.5% male and around 38% female, with a mean age of around 40 years.

Concerning this clone itself: Its target is unknown.

Time point denoted: week 5, during vaccination. The study gave 300 ug of mutant IDH1 20-mer peptide per vaccine dose, with topical imiquimod. Study-wide points: Changes to the top peripheral T cell clonotypes appeared unrelated to pseudoprogression.

Sequenced by immunoSEQ multiplex PCR; TCRdb stores in-frame clones only, minus some. This table has about 54,000 clones, over 70% appearing once. The V segment lost 4 bases and the J segment 5 bases; nucleotides outside the gene matches: 12. The germline V gene encodes CDR1 SGDLS and CDR2 YYNGEE. The CDR3 covers 15 residues. The V gene is TRBV9, the J gene TRBJ2-7; TRBD2 aligns across 7 bases. Sequencing was performed on PBMCs, taken from a glioma patient whose treatment included an IDH1 peptide vaccine. This receptor was identified in a man under 40 with glioma. CDR3 in amino acids: CASSTWQTGGHEQYF. In nucleotides, the CDR3 is TGTGCCAGCAGCACGTGGCAGACGGGAGGCCACGAGCAGTACTTC.